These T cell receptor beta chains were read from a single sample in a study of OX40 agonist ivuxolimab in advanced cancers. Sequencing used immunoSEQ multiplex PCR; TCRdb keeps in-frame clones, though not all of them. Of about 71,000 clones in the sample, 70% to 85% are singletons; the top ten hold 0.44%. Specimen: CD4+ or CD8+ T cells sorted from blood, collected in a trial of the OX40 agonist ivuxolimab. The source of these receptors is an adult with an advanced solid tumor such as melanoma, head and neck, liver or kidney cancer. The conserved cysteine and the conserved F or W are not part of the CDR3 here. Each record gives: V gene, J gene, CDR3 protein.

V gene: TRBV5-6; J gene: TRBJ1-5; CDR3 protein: ASSLGGYQPQH
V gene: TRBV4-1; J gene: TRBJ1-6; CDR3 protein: ASSQDKAGWYSPLH
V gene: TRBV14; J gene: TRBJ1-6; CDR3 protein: ASSQPRDSSYNSPLH
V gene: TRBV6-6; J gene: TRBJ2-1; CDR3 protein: ASRARYSYNEQF
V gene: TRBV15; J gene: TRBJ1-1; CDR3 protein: ATSRDVSLNTEAF
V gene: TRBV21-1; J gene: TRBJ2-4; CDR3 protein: ASPEGLLAKNIQY
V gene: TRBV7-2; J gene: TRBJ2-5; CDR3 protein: ASSFSSGGETQY
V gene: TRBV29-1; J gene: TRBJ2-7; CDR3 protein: SAEQDTYEQY
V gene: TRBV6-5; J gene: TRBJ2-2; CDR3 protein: ASSFRRGPRELF
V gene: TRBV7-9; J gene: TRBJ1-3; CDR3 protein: ASSVTGYGNTIY
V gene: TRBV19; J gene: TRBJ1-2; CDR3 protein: ASSIVGHANYGYT
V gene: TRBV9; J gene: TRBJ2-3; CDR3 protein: ASSSREGRGTDTQY
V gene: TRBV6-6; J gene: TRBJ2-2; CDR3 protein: ASSYSTGELF
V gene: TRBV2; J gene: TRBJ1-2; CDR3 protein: ASTGPWEYGYT
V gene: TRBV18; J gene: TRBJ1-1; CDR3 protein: ASSPGGSNTEAF
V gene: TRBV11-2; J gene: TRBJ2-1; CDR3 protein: ASSLERGAYNEQF
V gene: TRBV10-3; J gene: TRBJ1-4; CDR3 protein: AISESTANEKLF
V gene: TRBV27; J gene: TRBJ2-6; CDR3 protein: ASSLSSGANVLT
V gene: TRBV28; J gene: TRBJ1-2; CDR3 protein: ASSQTVYGYT
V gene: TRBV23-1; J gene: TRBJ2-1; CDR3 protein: ARRRGQNYNEQF
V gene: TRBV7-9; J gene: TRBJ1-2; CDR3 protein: ASSPGGIYGYT
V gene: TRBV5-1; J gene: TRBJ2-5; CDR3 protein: ASSFMVSSGQETQY
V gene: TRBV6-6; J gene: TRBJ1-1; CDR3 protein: ASTGQGKNTEAF
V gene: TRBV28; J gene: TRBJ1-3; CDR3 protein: TVRDLSGNTIY
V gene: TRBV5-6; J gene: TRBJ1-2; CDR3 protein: ASSAIYIGYGYT
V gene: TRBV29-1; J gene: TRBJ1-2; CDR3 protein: SVARLLDGYT
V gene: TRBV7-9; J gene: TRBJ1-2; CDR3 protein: ASSPVGSRVNYGYT
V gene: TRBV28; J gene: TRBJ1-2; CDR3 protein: ASIGRSDNYGYT
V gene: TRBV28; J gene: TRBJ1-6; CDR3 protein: ASSHSGRRWSPLH
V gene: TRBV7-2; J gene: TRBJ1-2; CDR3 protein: ASSLYGNYGYT
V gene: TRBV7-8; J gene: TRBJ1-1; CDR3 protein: ASSKHNKPETEAF
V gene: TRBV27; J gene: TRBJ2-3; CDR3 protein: ASSPRGGSTDTQY
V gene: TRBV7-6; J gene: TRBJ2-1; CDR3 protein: ASSPVHGREQF
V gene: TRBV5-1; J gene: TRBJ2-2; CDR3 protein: ASSQGQGNAGELF
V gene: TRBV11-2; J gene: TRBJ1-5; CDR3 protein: ASSLGRGPLSNQPQH
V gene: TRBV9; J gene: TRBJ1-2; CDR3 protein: ASSLRQDDYGYT
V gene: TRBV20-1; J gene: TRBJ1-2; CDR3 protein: GRGVNYGYT
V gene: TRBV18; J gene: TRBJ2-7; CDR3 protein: ASSPGSTGTGVYEQY
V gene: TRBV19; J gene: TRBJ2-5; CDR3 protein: ASSSQGLETQY
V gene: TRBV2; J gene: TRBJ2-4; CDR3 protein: ASSGESKNIQY
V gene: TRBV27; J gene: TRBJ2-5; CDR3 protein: ASSPGQAPQETQY
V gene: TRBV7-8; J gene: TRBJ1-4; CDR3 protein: ASSTDRSEKLF
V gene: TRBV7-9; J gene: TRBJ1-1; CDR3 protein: ASSPQGRGTEAF
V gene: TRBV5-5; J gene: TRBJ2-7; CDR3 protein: ASSLLYRPGQGSYEQY
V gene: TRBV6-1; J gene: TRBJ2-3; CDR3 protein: ASRTSPRDTQY
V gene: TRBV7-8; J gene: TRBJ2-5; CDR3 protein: ASSRRGGTASGLQETQY
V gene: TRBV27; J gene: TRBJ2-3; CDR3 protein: ASSGLFSLKRTDTQY